These 20 T cell receptor beta chains came from one sample sequenced in a study of response to subunit inactivated influenza vaccine. TCRdb itself ran the RT-PCR reads through MiXCR, one entry per CDR3 protein. The table shows roughly 790,000 distinct CDR3 sequences, with over 20% occurring only once. Sequencing was performed on PBMCs from blood, taken 5 days after vaccination. These receptors came from a man in his fifties or sixties who received an inactivated influenza vaccine.

CDR3 sequence (DNA): TGTGCCAGCAGCTTAGCCCAACAGGGGTTTGAGCAGTTCTTC. This translates into CASSLAQQGFEQFF. The rearrangement joins TRBV7-6 to TRBJ2-1; 7 positions match TRBD1. The CDR3 totals 14 residues. Germline-derived CDR1 and CDR2 are SGHVS and FNYEAQ. Trimming at V came to 0 bases and at J to 9 bases, leaving 5 bases not matched to a gene.

This clonotype was found many times. The chain joins TRBV20-1 to TRBJ2-5; D might be TRBD2 (5 bases). Germline CDR1 is DFQATT and CDR2 is SNEGSKA (reference sequence). The CDR3 has 17 amino acids. Trimming left V 3 bases short and J 5 bases short, with 25 bases between. CDR3 bases: TGCAGTGCTAGTTCCCTCACTCGCTTGAGTCGAGGGGAGACCCAGTACTTC. Encoded protein: CSASSLTRLSRGETQYF.

In its sample, this clonotype was seen a few times. V usage is TRBV4-2 and J usage is TRBJ2-1; 9 bases are a match to TRBD2. The V gene's germline CDR1 is LGHNA and CDR2 YNFKEQ. The V gene end was trimmed by 0 bases and the J gene end by 3 bases; junction bases not matched to a gene: 12. The CDR3 loop spans 19 amino acids. The CDR3 DNA is TGTGCCAGCAGCCAAGATCGATATGAGGAGCGGGGGGACTACAATGAGCAGTTCTTC. It translates to CASSQDRYEERGDYNEQFF.

The table lists this clonotype with a few counts. This rearrangement joins TRBV20-1 to TRBJ1-5; a possible D gene is TRBD1 (5 bases). Germline CDR1 DFQATT, CDR2 SNEGSKA (reference sequence). V lost 6 bases and J 0 bases, leaving 15 bases between the germline ends. The CDR3 spans 15 residues. CDR3 nucleotide sequence: TGCAGTGCAGCCCGGGGGAGGTATAGCAATCAGCCCCAGCATTTT. It yields the protein CSAARGRYSNQPQHF.

Only a few counts were recorded for this clonotype. The chain combines TRBV4-1 with TRBJ2-7; no reliable D call. This CDR3 is 14 amino acids long. Between the trimmed V and J ends, which lost 1 base and 3 bases, there was a span of 10 bases. Germline CDR1 reads MGHRA; CDR2 reads YSYEKL. CDR3 region: CASSQGSDLYEQYF. Here the CDR3 DNA reads TGCGCCAGCAGCCAAGGATCGGATCTCTACGAGCAGTACTTC.

The chain joins TRBV19 to TRBJ1-6, with 8 bases that match TRBD1. Per the germline V gene, CDR1 is LNHDA and CDR2 is SQIVND (reference sequence). J lost 9 bases, V lost 7 bases, and 5 bases had no gene match. The CDR3 is made up of 13 amino acids. The CDR3 sequence: CASKDRVGSPLHF. In nucleotides, the CDR3 is TGTGCCAGTAAGGACAGGGTGGGTTCACCCCTCCACTTT.

This clonotype has a handful of counts. This rearrangement joins TRBV4-3 to TRBJ2-3; D assignment may be TRBD1 or TRBD2 (5 bases each). V was trimmed by 4 bases and J by 6 bases, leaving 14 bases between them. Germline values: CDR1 LGHNA, CDR2 YSLEER. The CDR3 loop spans 14 amino acids. The CDR3 DNA reads TGCGCCAGCAGCCTCTGGACAAGAGGGGATACGCAGTATTTT. It is translated as CASSLWTRGDTQYF.

This clonotype was counted a few times. This chain links TRBV9 with TRBJ2-7, with D perhaps matching TRBD1 (6 bases). This CDR3 has 15 amino acids. Trimming pared 4 bases from V and 2 bases from J, leaving 16 bases between. Germline V CDR1 and CDR2: SGDLS, YYNGEE. CDR3 region: CASSPAGDITYEQYF. In DNA form, the CDR3 reads TGTGCCAGCAGCCCCGCTGGGGACATAACCTACGAGCAGTACTTC.

The CDR3 sequence: CASSQAAGSGRSYEQYF. The CDR3 coding sequence is TGTGCCAGCAGTCAAGCCGCCGGGAGCGGGAGGTCCTACGAGCAGTACTTC. The chain recombines TRBV6-2 or TRBV6-3 with TRBJ2-7; 9 bases line up with TRBD2. The ends lost 5 bases at V and 1 base at J; junction bases unmatched: 12. From germline, CDR1 is MNHEY and CDR2 SVGEGT. The CDR3 loop spans 17 amino acids.

The chain uses TRBV5-1 and TRBJ1-1; perhaps TRBD1 as D (6 bases). Germline values: CDR1 SGHRS, CDR2 YFSETQ. Trimming removed 2 bases at V and 4 bases at J, with 15 bases between. This CDR3 region has 15 residues. In nucleotides, the CDR3 is TGCGCCAGCAGCTTCGTGTCAGGGGCGAGCACTGAAGCTTTCTTT. Its protein product is CASSFVSGASTEAFF.

V usage is TRBV2 and J usage is TRBJ2-7; 9 bases agree with TRBD1. The germline V gene has CDR1 SNHLY and CDR2 FYNNEI. V lost 6 bases, J lost 3 bases, and 12 bases stayed unmatched. This CDR3 is built from 16 residues. The DNA of the CDR3 is TGTGCCAGCAGCGACCCATTCGTGACAGGGGGCTACGAGCAGTACTTC. It codes for CASSDPFVTGGYEQYF.

The chain is built from TRBV12-3 or TRBV12-4 and TRBJ1-6; no clear D gene. Trimming took off 3 bases at V and 0 bases at J, with 3 bases between the two ends. The CDR3 has 14 amino acids. The CDR3 protein is CASSLLSYNSPLHF. CDR3 coding DNA: TGTGCCAGCAGTTTGCTCTCCTATAATTCACCCCTCCACTTT.

The V call is TRBV18, the J call TRBJ2-3; 12 positions match TRBD2. This CDR3 has 16 residues. Germline trimming cut 3 bases from V and 5 bases from J; bases unmatched to any gene: 6. Looked up from germline, CDR1 is KGHSH and CDR2 is LQKENI. CDR3 sequence: CASSPLAGGQIDTQYF. CDR3 in DNA: TGTGCCAGCTCACCCCTAGCGGGAGGGCAGATAGATACGCAGTATTTT.

The V gene is TRBV10-3, the J gene TRBJ2-7, with TRBD1 as a possible D gene (8 bases). Trimming pared 5 bases from V and 6 bases from J, leaving 17 bases between. From germline, CDR1 is ENHRY and CDR2 SYGVKD. The CDR3 spans 14 residues. The CDR3 DNA is TGTGCCATCAGTTCGGACAGGGAGGGAGGCGAGCAGTACTTC. Translating it yields CAISSDREGGEQYF.

This clonotype was observed a single time. A much bigger clone sits one base away, suggesting this may be a read error. V is TRBV20-1 and J is TRBJ2-5; no firm D call. Per germline, CDR1 DFQATT and CDR2 SNEGSKA (reference sequence). The CDR3 sequence is 12 residues long. The V end lost 3 bases, the J end lost 5 bases, and 10 bases lay between the germline ends. This CDR3 is CSASPAHETQYF. The CDR3 DNA follows: TGCAGTGCTAGCCCAGCACACGAGACCCAGTACTTC.

V and J are TRBV2 and TRBJ1-1; 10 bases fit TRBD1. The germline CDR1 and CDR2 sequences are SNHLY and FYNNEI. The CDR3 loop spans 13 amino acids. The CDR3 here is CADRDRGGTEAFF. CDR3 coding DNA: TGTGCAGACAGGGACAGGGGAGGAACTGAAGCTTTCTTT.

The chain combines TRBV29-1 with TRBJ2-5; maybe TRBD1 (6 bases). Germline-derived CDR1 and CDR2 are SQVTM and ANQGSEA. Trimming shortened V by 2 bases and J by 7 bases, and 17 bases separated the two germline ends. The CDR3 runs to 14 residues. CDR3 nucleotide sequence: TGCAGCGTTGAATCCTGGCAGGGGACGGGGACCCAGTACTTC. Amino acid sequence: CSVESWQGTGTQYF.

The chain uses TRBV27 and TRBJ2-6; D is unclear. Germline V gene sequence: CDR1 MNHEY, CDR2 SMNVEV (reference sequence). Trimming removed 3 bases from V and 0 bases from J, with 12 bases in between. This CDR3 contains 17 residues. The CDR3 loop reads CASSFAPMGSGANVLTF. The CDR3 region has the DNA TGTGCCAGCAGTTTTGCCCCTATGGGCTCTGGGGCCAACGTCCTGACTTTC. Combining the CDR3 with reference TRBV27 and TRBJ2-6 gives the whole variable domain EAQVTQNPRYLITVTGKKLTVTCSQNMNHEYMSWYRQDPGLGLRQIYYSMNVEVTDKGDVPEGYKVSRKEKRNFPLILESPSPNQTSLYFCASSFAPMGSGANVLTFGAGSRLTVL.

This CDR3 is CASSLSAQRDYEQYF. In nucleotides, the CDR3 is TGTGCCAGCAGTTTAAGTGCCCAGCGGGACTACGAGCAGTACTTC. The chain is built from TRBV12-3 or TRBV12-4 and TRBJ2-7, with 7 nucleotides matching TRBD2. J lost 3 bases, V lost 2 bases, and 7 bases had no gene match. There are 15 residues in the CDR3.

This clonotype was counted a few times. The DNA for the CDR3 is TGTGCCAGCAGCCAAGATCCTCCGGGACATCTGAACACTGAAGCTTTCTTT. Translated: CASSQDPPGHLNTEAFF. The chain joins TRBV4-2 to TRBJ1-1; tentative D call: TRBD1 (6 bases). CDR1 and CDR2 from the germline V gene are LGHNA and YNFKEQ. Trimming left V 0 bases short and J 0 bases short, with 14 bases between. The CDR3 totals 17 residues.